The 23 T cell receptor beta chains below were found in one sample sequenced in a study of cytomegalovirus exposure and HLA in healthy donors. 13 Jbeta primers and 60 Vbeta primers were used for the PCR. Clones were read by immunoSEQ multiplex PCR, and TCRdb kept only the in-frame ones, dropping some. The top ten hold about a tenth of the sample, which has over 100,000 clones, 77% seen once. Material for sequencing was PBMCs. These receptors came from a man between 35 and 55 years old in good health and CMV-seropositive.

This chain joins TRBV6-5 and TRBJ1-5, with 8 bases lining up with TRBD1. The V and J ends lost 3 bases and 5 bases, in that order; junction bases with no gene match: 3. The CDR3 runs 14 residues. Germline CDR1 is MNHEY and CDR2 is SVGAGI. This CDR3 reads CASSYVTGDQPQHF. The CDR3 bases are TGTGCCAGCAGTTATGTGACAGGGGATCAGCCCCAGCATTTT.

This sequence joins TRBV7-8 and TRBJ2-7; TRBD2 aligns across 10 bases. The junction had 4 bases not matched to a gene; V was cut back by 4 bases and J by 4 bases. CDR3 length equals 14 residues. Germline CDR1 is SGHVS and CDR2 is FQNEAQ. CDR3 loop: CASSSSGGGYEQYF. CDR3 DNA sequence: TGTGCCAGCAGCTCTAGCGGGGGAGGATACGAGCAGTACTTC.

This chain links TRBV7-6 with TRBJ1-1, with 7 bases fitting TRBD1. V lost 5 bases to trimming and J lost 4 bases; unmatched junction nucleotides: 7. The germline gives CDR1 SGHVS, CDR2 FNYEAQ. The CDR3 is 14 residues long. The chain's CDR3 is CASSPGGRGTEAFF. As DNA, the CDR3 is TGTGCCAGCAGCCCAGGGGGGCGGGGCACTGAAGCTTTCTTT.

The gene calls are TRBV18 and TRBJ2-7, with D unresolved. Germline-derived CDR1 and CDR2 are KGHSH and LQKENI. This CDR3 region has 15 residues. The ends were cut back, 0 bases at V and 6 bases at J, with 15 bases in the middle. CDR3 region: CASSPPSLGSAEQYF. In nucleotides, the CDR3 is TGTGCCAGCTCACCACCATCCCTAGGCTCTGCCGAGCAGTACTTC.

The gene calls are TRBV5-1 and TRBJ2-1, with D perhaps matching TRBD2 (6 bases). The germline CDR1 and CDR2 sequences are SGHRS and YFSETQ. The V end lost 1 base, the J end lost 7 bases, and 12 bases lay between the germline ends. This CDR3 has 14 amino acids. The CDR3, as DNA: TGCGCCAGCAGCTTGATTGGACTACCAAATGAGCAGTTCTTC. As protein: CASSLIGLPNEQFF. The full variable domain, its missing parts supplied by reference TRBV5-1 and TRBJ2-1, is KAGVTQTPRYLIKTRGQQVTLSCSPISGHRSVSWYQQTPGQGLQFLFEYFSETQRNKGNFPGRFSGRQFSNSRSEMNVSTLELGDSALYLCASSLIGLPNEQFFGPGTRLTVL.

This clone was counted a few times. This chain links TRBV4-1 with TRBJ2-3, with D possibly matching TRBD2 (7 bases). There are 19 residues in the CDR3. Trimming shortened V by 2 bases and J by 0 bases, and 21 bases separated the two germline ends. The germline CDR1 and CDR2 sequences are MGHRA and YSYEKL. Here the CDR3 DNA reads TGCGCCAGCAGCCAAACTCTAGGCGGGGCGGGGGCTAGCACAGATACGCAGTATTTT. This codes for CASSQTLGGAGASTDTQYF.

This chain connects TRBV27 to TRBJ2-7, with 9 nucleotides matching TRBD1. V shed 6 bases and J 3 bases; nucleotides not matched to a gene: 9. This CDR3 comprises 15 residues. Looked up from germline, CDR1 is MNHEY and CDR2 is SMNVEV (reference sequence). CDR3 residues: CASRGPGQGVYEQYF. CDR3 nucleotides: TGTGCCAGCAGGGGGCCGGGACAGGGTGTCTACGAGCAGTACTTC.

The sample holds a few counts of this clone. The V call is TRBV5-5, the J call TRBJ2-7, with 8 bases identical to TRBD1. After removal of 1 base from V and 3 bases from J, the junction contained 6 bases not matched to a gene. The CDR3 extends over 15 amino acids. The germline CDR1 and CDR2 sequences are SGHKS and YYEKEE (reference sequence). CDR3 loop: CASSLILTGDYEQYF. The DNA of the CDR3 is TGTGCCAGCAGCTTGATTTTGACAGGGGACTACGAGCAGTACTTC.

A note on this clone: The junction does not match germline at one end; this may be a read error. This chain uses TRBV7-9 with TRBJ1-6; the D gene is possibly TRBD1 (5 bases). The CDR3 length is 16 residues. Germline V gives CDR1 SEHNR, CDR2 FQNEAQ (reference sequence). This chain's CDR3 is CSSSLGAGFYNSPLHF. CDR3 nucleotides: TGTTCCAGCAGCTTAGGGGCAGGGTTCTATAATTCACCCCTCCACTTC.

J is TRBJ2-3 and V is TRBV27; 8 bases fit TRBD2. The germline gives CDR1 MNHEY, CDR2 SMNVEV (reference sequence). CDR3 length equals 15 residues. V lost 6 bases and J lost 6; bases outside the gene matches: 11. CDR3: CASRRTSGGADTQYF. DNA for the CDR3: TGTGCCAGCAGGAGAACTAGCGGCGGGGCGGATACGCAGTATTTT.

This rearrangement joins TRBV30 to TRBJ1-1; tentatively, D is TRBD1 (6 bases). CDR1 is GTSNPN, CDR2 SVGIG, per germline (reference sequence). V was clipped by 2 bases and J by 1 base, with 8 bases between them. The CDR3 is 13 residues long. This CDR3 is CAWSTDRNTEAFF. The CDR3 region has the DNA TGTGCCTGGAGTACGGACAGGAACACTGAAGCTTTCTTT.

As to this clone: With a much larger clone just one base away, this may be a read error. The rearrangement uses TRBV6-1 and TRBJ2-7; D remains unclear. Germline CDR1 and CDR2: MNHNS and SASEGT. This CDR3 spans 13 amino acids. The CDR3 coding sequence is TGTGCCAGCAGTGATCAGGCCACCTACGAGCAGTGCTTC. Its translation: CASSDQATYEQCF.

The V gene is TRBV18, the J gene TRBJ1-6; TRBD1 aligns across 7 bases. CDR3 length: 14 residues. V trimming: 6 bases; J trimming: 6 bases; junction bases outside the gene matches: 5. Germline V lookup: CDR1 KGHSH, CDR2 LQKENI. This CDR3 reads CASSLDRVNSPLHF. In nucleotides, the CDR3 is TGTGCCAGCTCGCTCGACAGGGTTAATTCACCCCTCCACTTT.

This clone was counted between two and nine times. The chain combines TRBV28 with TRBJ1-2, with TRBD1 as a possible D gene (6 bases). This CDR3 is 15 amino acids long. Germline values: CDR1 MDHEN, CDR2 SYDVKM. Trimming took off 7 bases at V and 3 bases at J, with 18 bases between the two ends. The CDR3 loop reads CASIPSWGGDYGYTF. CDR3 coding DNA: TGTGCCAGCATCCCCTCATGGGGGGGCGACTATGGCTACACCTTC.

The chain links TRBV19 to TRBJ2-7, with 10 bases aligning to TRBD1. This CDR3 has 16 residues. The germline CDR1 and CDR2 sequences are LNHDA and SQIVND (reference sequence). With 6 bases clipped from V and 4 bases from J, the junction kept 12 bases outside the gene matches. CDR3 DNA: TGTGCCAGTAGACGGAGCTTAGGGACAGGGGAATACGAGCAGTACTTC. Translating gives CASRRSLGTGEYEQYF. Complete variable domain (other parts from reference TRBV19 and TRBJ2-7): DGGITQSPKYLFRKEGQNVTLSCEQNLNHDAMYWYRQDPGQGLRLIYYSQIVNDFQKGDIAEGYSVSREKKESFPLTVTSAQKNPTAFYLCASRRSLGTGEYEQYFGPGTRLTVT.

This chain joins TRBV19 and TRBJ2-2, with D uncertain. Germline loops: CDR1 LNHDA, CDR2 SQIVND (reference sequence). The CDR3 is made up of 14 amino acids. The V end was cut by 5 bases, the J end by 1 base, with 8 bases between. CDR3 amino acids: CASSVTVNTGELFF. The CDR3 DNA follows: TGTGCCAGTAGTGTCACAGTGAACACCGGGGAGCTGTTTTTT. Using reference TRBV19 and TRBJ2-2 for the parts outside the CDR3, the full variable domain is DGGITQSPKYLFRKEGQNVTLSCEQNLNHDAMYWYRQDPGQGLRLIYYSQIVNDFQKGDIAEGYSVSREKKESFPLTVTSAQKNPTAFYLCASSVTVNTGELFFGEGSRLTVL.

The chain links TRBV5-1 to TRBJ2-2; a possible D gene is TRBD1 (6 bases). The CDR3 runs 16 residues. The germline V gene encodes CDR1 SGHRS and CDR2 YFSETQ. With 1 base removed from V and 5 bases from J, the gap between germline ends came to 15 bases. CDR3 sequence (DNA): TGCGCCAGCAGCTTGAGGCTGACAGGACGGACCGGGGAGCTGTTTTTT. This sequence encodes CASSLRLTGRTGELFF.

This chain uses TRBV5-6 with TRBJ1-4; the D is unclear. V dropped 2 bases and J dropped 0 bases, with 8 bases sitting between them. The length of the CDR3 is 15 residues. Germline values: CDR1 SGHDT, CDR2 YYEEEE. The DNA for the CDR3 is TGTGCCAGCAGCTTTGAGGGCTCAACTAATGAAAAACTGTTTTTT. It is translated as CASSFEGSTNEKLFF. Variable domain in full (rest from reference TRBV5-6 and TRBJ1-4): DAGVTQSPTHLIKTRGQQVTLRCSPKSGHDTVSWYQQALGQGPQFIFQYYEEEERQRGNFPDRFSGHQFPNYSSELNVNALLLGDSALYLCASSFEGSTNEKLFFGSGTQLSVL.

This chain connects TRBV5-1 to TRBJ2-1; no clear D. Per the germline V gene, CDR1 is SGHRS and CDR2 is YFSETQ. V lost 0 bases and J lost 4, with 8 bases in between. The CDR3 is 14 residues long. CDR3 loop: CASSLGQNYNEQFF. CDR3 nucleotides: TGCGCCAGCAGCTTGGGGCAGAATTACAATGAGCAGTTCTTC.

The chain has TRBV2 and TRBJ2-3, with 9 bases lining up with TRBD1. The CDR3 runs to 17 residues. Looked up from germline, CDR1 is SNHLY and CDR2 is FYNNEI. J gave up 3 bases and V 3 bases, and 10 bases lay outside the gene matches. The CDR3 loop is CASSDSGGQGMTDTQYF. Written as DNA, the CDR3 is TGTGCCAGCAGTGATTCGGGGGGACAGGGTATGACAGATACGCAGTATTTT. Drawing the rest from reference TRBV2 and TRBJ2-3, the complete variable domain is EPEVTQTPSHQVTQMGQEVILRCVPISNHLYFYWYRQILGQKVEFLVSFYNNEISEKSEIFDDQFSVERPDGSNFTLKIRSTKLEDSAMYFCASSDSGGQGMTDTQYFGPGTRLTVL.

This clone was seen a few times. The chain employs TRBV5-5 and TRBJ1-1, with 7 bases aligning to TRBD1. CDR3 length equals 16 residues. The V segment lost 6 bases and the J segment 0 bases; nucleotides outside the gene matches: 11. Germline-derived CDR1 and CDR2 are SGHKS and YYEKEE (reference sequence). CDR3 in DNA: TGTGCCAGCACGCCTTTGGGACAGCTCATGAACACTGAAGCTTTCTTT. It is translated as CASTPLGQLMNTEAFF.

The J gene is TRBJ2-1, the V gene TRBV2; no clear D. From germline, CDR1 is SNHLY and CDR2 FYNNEI. The CDR3 is made up of 13 amino acids. With 7 bases removed from V and 1 base from J, the gap between germline ends came to 8 bases. The CDR3 DNA is TGTGCCAGCATGAGCTTTTCCTACAATGAGCAGTTCTTC. As protein: CASMSFSYNEQFF.

The genes are TRBV28 and TRBJ2-5; 7 nucleotides match TRBD2. The CDR3 spans 14 residues. V trimming: 7 bases; J trimming: 9 bases; junction bases outside the gene matches: 14. Germline CDR1 and CDR2: MDHEN and SYDVKM. The CDR3 loop reads CASNPGGTPGAQYF. The CDR3 nucleotides read TGTGCCAGCAACCCCGGGGGGACGCCCGGGGCCCAGTACTTC.